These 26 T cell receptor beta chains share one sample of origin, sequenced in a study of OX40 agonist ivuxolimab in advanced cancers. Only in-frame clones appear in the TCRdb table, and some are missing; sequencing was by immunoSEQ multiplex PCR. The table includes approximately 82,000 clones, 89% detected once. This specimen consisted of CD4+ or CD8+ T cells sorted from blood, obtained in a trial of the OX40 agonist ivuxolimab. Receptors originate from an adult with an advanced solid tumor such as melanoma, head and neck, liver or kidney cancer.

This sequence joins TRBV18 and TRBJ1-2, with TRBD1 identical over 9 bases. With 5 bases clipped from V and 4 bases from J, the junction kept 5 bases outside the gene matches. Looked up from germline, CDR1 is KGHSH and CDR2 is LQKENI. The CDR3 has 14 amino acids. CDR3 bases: TGTGCCAGCTCAGCCCGGGACAGGGCCTATGGCTACACCTTC. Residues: CASSARDRAYGYTF.

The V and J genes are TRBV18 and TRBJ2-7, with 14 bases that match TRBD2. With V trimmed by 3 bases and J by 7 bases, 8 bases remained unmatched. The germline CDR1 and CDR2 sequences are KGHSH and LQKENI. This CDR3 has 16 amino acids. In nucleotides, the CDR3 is TGTGCCAGCTCACCCCTGGGACTAGCGGGAGCGCGGGAGCAGTACTTC. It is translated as CASSPLGLAGAREQYF.

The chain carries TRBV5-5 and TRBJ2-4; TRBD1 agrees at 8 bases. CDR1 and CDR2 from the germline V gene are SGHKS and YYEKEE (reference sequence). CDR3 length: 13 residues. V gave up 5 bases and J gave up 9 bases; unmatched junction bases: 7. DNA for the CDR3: TGTGCCAGCAGTTCGACAGGGGTTGCCATTCAGTACTTC. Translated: CASSSTGVAIQYF.

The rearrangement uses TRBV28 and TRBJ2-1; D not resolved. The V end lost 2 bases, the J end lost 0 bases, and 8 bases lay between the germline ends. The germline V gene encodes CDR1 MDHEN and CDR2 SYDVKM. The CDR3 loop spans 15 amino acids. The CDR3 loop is CASSLPSNSYNEQFF. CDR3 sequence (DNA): TGTGCCAGCAGTTTACCCTCTAACTCCTACAATGAGCAGTTCTTC.

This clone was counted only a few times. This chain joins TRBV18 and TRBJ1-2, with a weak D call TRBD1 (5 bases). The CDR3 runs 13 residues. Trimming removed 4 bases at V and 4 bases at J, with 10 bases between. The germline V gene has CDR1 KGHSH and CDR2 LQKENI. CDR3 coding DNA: TGTGCCAGCTCACAGGGGTGGGGCTATGGCTACACCTTC. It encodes CASSQGWGYGYTF.

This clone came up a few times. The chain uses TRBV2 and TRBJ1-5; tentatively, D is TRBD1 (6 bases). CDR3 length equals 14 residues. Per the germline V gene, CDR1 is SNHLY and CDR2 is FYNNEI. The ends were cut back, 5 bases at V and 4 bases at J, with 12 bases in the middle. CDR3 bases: TGTGCCAGCAGTCAAATAGGGGGGAATCAGCCCCAGCATTTT. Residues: CASSQIGGNQPQHF.

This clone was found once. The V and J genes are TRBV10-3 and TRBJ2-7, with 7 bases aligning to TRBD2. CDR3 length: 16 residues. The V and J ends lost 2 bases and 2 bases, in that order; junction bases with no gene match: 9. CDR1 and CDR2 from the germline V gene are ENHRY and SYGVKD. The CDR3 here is CAISEAPPGGPYEQYF. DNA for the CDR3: TGTGCCATCAGTGAGGCCCCCCCGGGGGGACCCTACGAGCAGTACTTC.

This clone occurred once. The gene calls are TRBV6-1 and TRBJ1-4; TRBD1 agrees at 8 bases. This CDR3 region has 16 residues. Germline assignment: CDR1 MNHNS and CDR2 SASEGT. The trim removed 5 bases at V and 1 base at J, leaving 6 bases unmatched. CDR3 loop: CASSKGQGGTNEKLFF. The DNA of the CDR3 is TGTGCCAGCAGTAAAGGACAGGGAGGAACTAATGAAAAACTGTTTTTT.

The CDR3 nucleotides are TGTGCCAGCAGCTTACGTTTTAGCGGAAATGAGCAGTTCTTC. Translated, it gives CASSLRFSGNEQFF. V is TRBV11-2 and J is TRBJ2-1, with a tentative D call TRBD2 (6 bases). The CDR3 covers 14 residues. Germline CDR1 reads SGHAT; CDR2 reads FQNNGV. The V end was cut by 2 bases, the J end by 7 bases, with 12 bases between.

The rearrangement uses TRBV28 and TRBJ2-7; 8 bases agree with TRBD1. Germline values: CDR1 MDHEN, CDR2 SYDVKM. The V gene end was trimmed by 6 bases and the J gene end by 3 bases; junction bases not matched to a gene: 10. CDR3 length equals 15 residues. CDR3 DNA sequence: TGTGCCAGCAGCTTGACAGGGGTTCGACACTACGAGCAGTACTTC. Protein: CASSLTGVRHYEQYF. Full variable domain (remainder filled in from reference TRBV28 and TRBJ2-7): DVKVTQSSRYLVKRTGEKVFLECVQDMDHENMFWYRQDPGLGLRLIYFSYDVKMKEKGDIPEGYSVSREKKERFSLILESASTNQTSMYLCASSLTGVRHYEQYFGPGTRLTVT.

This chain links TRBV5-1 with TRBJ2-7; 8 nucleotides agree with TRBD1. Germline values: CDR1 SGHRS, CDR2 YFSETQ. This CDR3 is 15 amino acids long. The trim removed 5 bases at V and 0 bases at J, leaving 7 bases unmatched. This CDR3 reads CASSSQGADSYEQYF. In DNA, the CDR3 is TGCGCCAGCAGTTCCCAGGGGGCAGACTCCTACGAGCAGTACTTC.

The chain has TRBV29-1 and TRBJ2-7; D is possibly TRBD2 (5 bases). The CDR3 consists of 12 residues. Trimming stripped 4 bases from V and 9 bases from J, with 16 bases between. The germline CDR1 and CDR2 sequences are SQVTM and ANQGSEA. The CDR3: CSVAVFGLAQYF. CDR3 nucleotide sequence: TGCAGCGTTGCAGTCTTCGGACTCGCGCAGTACTTC.

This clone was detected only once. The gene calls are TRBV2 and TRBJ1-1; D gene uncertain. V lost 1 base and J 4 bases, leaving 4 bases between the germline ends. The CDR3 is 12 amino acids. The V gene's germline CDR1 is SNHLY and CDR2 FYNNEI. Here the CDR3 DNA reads TGTGCCAGCAGTGAAGTGGGCACTGAAGCTTTCTTT. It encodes CASSEVGTEAFF.

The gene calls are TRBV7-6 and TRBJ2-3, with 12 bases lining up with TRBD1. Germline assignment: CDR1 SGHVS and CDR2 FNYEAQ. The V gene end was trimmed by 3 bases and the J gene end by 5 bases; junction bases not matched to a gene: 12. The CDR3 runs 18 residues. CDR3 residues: CASSFSRSGTGGIDTQYF. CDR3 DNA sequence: TGTGCCAGCAGCTTTTCAAGAAGCGGGACAGGGGGCATAGATACGCAGTATTTT.

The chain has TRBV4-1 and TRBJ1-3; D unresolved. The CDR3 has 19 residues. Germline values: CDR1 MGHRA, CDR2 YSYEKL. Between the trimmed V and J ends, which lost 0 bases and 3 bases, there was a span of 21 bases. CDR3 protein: CASSQENPGKGGSGNTIYF. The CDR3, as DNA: TGCGCCAGCAGCCAAGAGAATCCCGGAAAGGGCGGTAGTGGAAACACCATATATTTT.

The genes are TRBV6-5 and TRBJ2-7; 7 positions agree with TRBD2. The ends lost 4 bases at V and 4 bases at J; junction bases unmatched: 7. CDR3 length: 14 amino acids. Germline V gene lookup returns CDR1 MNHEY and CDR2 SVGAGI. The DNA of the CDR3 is TGTGCCAGCAGTTCTCGGGGGGTTAAGTACGAGCAGTACTTC. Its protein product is CASSSRGVKYEQYF.

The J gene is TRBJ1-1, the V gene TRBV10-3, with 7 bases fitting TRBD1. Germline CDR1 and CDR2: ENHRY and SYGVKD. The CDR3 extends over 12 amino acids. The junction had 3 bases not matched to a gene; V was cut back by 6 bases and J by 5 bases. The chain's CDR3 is CAISGRGTEAFF. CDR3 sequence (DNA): TGTGCCATCAGCGGCAGGGGGACTGAAGCTTTCTTT.

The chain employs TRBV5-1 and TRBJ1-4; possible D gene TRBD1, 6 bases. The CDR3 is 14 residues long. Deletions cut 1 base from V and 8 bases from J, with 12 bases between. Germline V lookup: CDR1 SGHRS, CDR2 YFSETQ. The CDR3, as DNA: TGCGCCAGCAGCTTGCTCAGGGGAACGGAAAAACTGTTTTTT. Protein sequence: CASSLLRGTEKLFF.

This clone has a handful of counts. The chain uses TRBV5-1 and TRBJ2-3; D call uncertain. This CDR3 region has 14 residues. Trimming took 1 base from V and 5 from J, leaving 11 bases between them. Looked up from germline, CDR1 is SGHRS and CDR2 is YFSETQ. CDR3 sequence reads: CASSLLSAEDTQYF. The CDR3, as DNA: TGCGCCAGCAGCTTGTTGAGCGCTGAAGATACGCAGTATTTT.

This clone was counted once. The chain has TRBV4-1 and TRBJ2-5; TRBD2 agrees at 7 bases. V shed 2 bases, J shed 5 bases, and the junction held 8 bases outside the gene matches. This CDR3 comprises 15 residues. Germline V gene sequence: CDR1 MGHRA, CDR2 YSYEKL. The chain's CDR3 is CASSQLGLVRETQYF. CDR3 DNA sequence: TGCGCCAGCAGCCAACTCGGACTAGTAAGGGAGACCCAGTACTTC.

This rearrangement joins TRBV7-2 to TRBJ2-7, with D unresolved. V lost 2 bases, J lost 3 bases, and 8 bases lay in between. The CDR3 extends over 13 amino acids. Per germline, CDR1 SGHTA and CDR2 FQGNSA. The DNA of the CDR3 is TGTGCCAGCAGCTTAAAACCTTTCTACGAGCAGTACTTC. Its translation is CASSLKPFYEQYF.

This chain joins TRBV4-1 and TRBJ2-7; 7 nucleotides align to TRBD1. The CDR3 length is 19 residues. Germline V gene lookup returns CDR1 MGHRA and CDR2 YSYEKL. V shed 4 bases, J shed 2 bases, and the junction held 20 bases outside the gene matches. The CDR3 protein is CASSPKPRGTVGLTYEQYF. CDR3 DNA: TGCGCCAGCAGCCCCAAGCCCCGTGGGACAGTGGGATTAACCTACGAGCAGTACTTC.

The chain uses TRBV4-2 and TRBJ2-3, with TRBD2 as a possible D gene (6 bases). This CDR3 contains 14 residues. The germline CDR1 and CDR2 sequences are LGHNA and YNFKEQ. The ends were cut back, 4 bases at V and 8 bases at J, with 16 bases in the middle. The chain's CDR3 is CASSRPGGTATQYF. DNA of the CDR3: TGTGCCAGCAGCCGTCCCGGGGGAACGGCTACGCAGTATTTT.

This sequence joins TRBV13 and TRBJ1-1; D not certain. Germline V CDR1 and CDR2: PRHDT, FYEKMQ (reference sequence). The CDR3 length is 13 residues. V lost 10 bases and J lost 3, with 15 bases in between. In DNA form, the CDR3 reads TGTGCCACCCTTTTTGAGGCGGACACTGAAGCTTTCTTT. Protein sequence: CATLFEADTEAFF.

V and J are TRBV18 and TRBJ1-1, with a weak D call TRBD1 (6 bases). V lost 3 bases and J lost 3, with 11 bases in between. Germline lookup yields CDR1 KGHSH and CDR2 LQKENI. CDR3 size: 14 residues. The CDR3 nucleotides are TGTGCCAGCTCACCGACATACAGGGACACTGAAGCTTTCTTT. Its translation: CASSPTYRDTEAFF.

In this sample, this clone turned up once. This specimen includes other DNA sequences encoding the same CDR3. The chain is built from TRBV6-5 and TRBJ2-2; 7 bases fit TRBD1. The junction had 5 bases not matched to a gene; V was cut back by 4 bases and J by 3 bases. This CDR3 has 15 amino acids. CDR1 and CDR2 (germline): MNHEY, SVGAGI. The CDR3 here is CASSLRQGYTGELFF. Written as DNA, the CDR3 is TGTGCCAGCAGTTTAAGACAGGGATACACCGGGGAGCTGTTTTTT.